The 30 T cell receptor beta chains presented below share a single source sample, sequenced in a study of blood T cell dynamics during melanoma immunotherapy. Assay used: immunoSEQ multiplex PCR; TCRdb lists only in-frame clones, some missing. The sample yields approximately 15,000 clones, more than 75% seen once. Time point specified: pre-treatment baseline. This specimen consisted of blood, obtained from a patient treated with checkpoint blockade. The source of these receptors is a human donor with melanoma.

V usage is TRBV28 and J usage is TRBJ2-7; D remains unclear. The CDR3 extends over 12 amino acids. V was trimmed by 2 bases and J by 5 bases, leaving 7 bases between them. From germline, CDR1 is MDHEN and CDR2 SYDVKM. The CDR3 bases are TGTGCCAGCAGTTTAGTTAGGGACGAGCAGTACTTC. It is translated as CASSLVRDEQYF. Together with reference TRBV28 and TRBJ2-7, the CDR3 gives the full variable domain: DVKVTQSSRYLVKRTGEKVFLECVQDMDHENMFWYRQDPGLGLRLIYFSYDVKMKEKGDIPEGYSVSREKKERFSLILESASTNQTSMYLCASSLVRDEQYFGPGTRLTVT.

This chain uses TRBV18 with TRBJ2-5; D is unresolved. Germline V gene lookup returns CDR1 KGHSH and CDR2 LQKENI. Trimming stripped 0 bases from V and 5 bases from J, with 13 bases between. The CDR3 has 15 residues. CDR3 sequence reads: CASSPPAPLEETQYF. As DNA, the CDR3 is TGTGCCAGCTCACCACCGGCACCACTGGAGGAGACCCAGTACTTC.

The rearrangement joins TRBV4-1 to TRBJ1-5; D is unclear. V lost 4 bases to trimming and J lost 3 bases, with 13 bases between them. Germline CDR1 MGHRA, CDR2 YSYEKL. This CDR3 is 15 amino acids long. The CDR3 loop reads CASSLWQANNQPQHF. CDR3 DNA sequence: TGCGCCAGCAGCCTGTGGCAGGCCAACAATCAGCCCCAGCATTTT.

The CDR3 region has the DNA TGTGCCAGCACCCCGGACTGGACAGGTAGGGTCAATGAGCAGTTCTTC. Translated, it gives CASTPDWTGRVNEQFF. The chain links TRBV11-2 to TRBJ2-1; TRBD1 aligns across 7 bases. V was pared by 7 bases and J by 6 bases, with 15 bases of the junction left unmatched. The CDR3 has 16 amino acids. CDR1 SGHAT and CDR2 FQNNGV come from the germline V gene.

The CDR3 DNA sequence: TGTGCCAGCAGCGTTTCACCTTTCTACGAGCAGTACTTC. Translated, it gives CASSVSPFYEQYF. V usage is TRBV6-1 and J usage is TRBJ2-7; D remains ambiguous. This CDR3 spans 13 amino acids. In germline, CDR1 is MNHNS, CDR2 SASEGT. With 6 bases removed from V and 3 bases from J, the gap between germline ends came to 12 bases.

The chain carries TRBV27 and TRBJ2-3; 12 bases line up with TRBD2. Germline CDR1 and CDR2: MNHEY and SMNVEV (reference sequence). The CDR3 consists of 16 residues. The V segment lost 5 bases and the J segment 1 base; nucleotides outside the gene matches: 4. CDR3 bases: TGTGCCAGCAGTGGGGGACTAGCGGGCGGCACAGATACGCAGTATTTT. Protein product: CASSGGLAGGTDTQYF.

The genes are TRBV10-3 and TRBJ2-6, with D tentatively TRBD2 (6 bases). The CDR3 covers 13 residues. In germline, CDR1 is ENHRY, CDR2 SYGVKD. The V gene lost 10 bases and the J gene lost 4 bases, with 11 bases spanning the gap. CDR3 sequence reads: CATEGSGANVLTF. CDR3 DNA sequence: TGTGCCACGGAGGGTTCCGGGGCCAACGTCCTGACTTTC.

The chain is built from TRBV5-1 and TRBJ2-3; D is unclear. Trimming shortened V by 1 base and J by 4 bases, and 13 bases separated the two germline ends. The V gene's germline CDR1 is SGHRS and CDR2 YFSETQ. The CDR3 has 15 residues. CDR3 in amino acids: CASSLLLMRSDTQYF. The CDR3 nucleotides read TGCGCCAGCAGCTTGCTCCTGATGAGGTCAGATACGCAGTATTTT. The complete variable domain, with remaining parts taken from reference TRBV5-1 and TRBJ2-3, reads KAGVTQTPRYLIKTRGQQVTLSCSPISGHRSVSWYQQTPGQGLQFLFEYFSETQRNKGNFPGRFSGRQFSNSRSEMNVSTLELGDSALYLCASSLLLMRSDTQYFGPGTRLTVL.

The rearrangement links TRBV6-5 to TRBJ1-5, with 8 positions matching TRBD1. J lost 4 bases, V lost 5 bases, and 4 bases had no gene match. The CDR3 is made up of 14 amino acids. Germline V CDR1 and CDR2: MNHEY, SVGAGI. The CDR3: CASSRYRGNQPQHF. DNA of the CDR3: TGTGCCAGCAGTCGATACAGGGGGAATCAGCCCCAGCATTTT.

This clone was counted only a few times. The chain joins TRBV4-1 to TRBJ1-6, with D hard to call. The CDR3 has 15 residues. The germline V gene encodes CDR1 MGHRA and CDR2 YSYEKL. V lost 3 bases, J lost 0 bases, and 6 bases lay in between. DNA for the CDR3: TGCGCCAGCAGCCAGGCCGGCTCCTATAATTCACCCCTCCACTTT. Amino acid sequence: CASSQAGSYNSPLHF.

The chain joins TRBV7-2 to TRBJ2-1, with D uncertain. Germline CDR1 reads SGHTA; CDR2 reads FQGNSA. The CDR3 loop spans 11 amino acids. The V end lost 0 bases, the J end lost 8 bases, and 2 bases lay between the germline ends. The CDR3 region has the DNA TGTGCCAGCAGCTTAGCCGATGAGCAGTTCTTC. Its protein is CASSLADEQFF.

V is TRBV7-8 and J is TRBJ1-2; a weak D match, TRBD1 (6 bases). The germline V gene encodes CDR1 SGHVS and CDR2 FQNEAQ. This CDR3 region has 13 residues. V lost 5 bases and J lost 6, with 13 bases in between. CDR3 sequence (DNA): TGTGCCAGCAGCAGCCCCGGGGGCAATGGCTACACCTTC. Protein: CASSSPGGNGYTF.

This rearrangement joins TRBV7-3 to TRBJ2-7, with TRBD1 identical over 7 bases. V was clipped by 2 bases and J by 2 bases; unmatched bases: 6. The CDR3 loop spans 15 amino acids. The germline gives CDR1 SGHTA, CDR2 FQGTGA. CDR3 region: CASSLFPGQTYEQYF. CDR3 DNA sequence: TGTGCCAGCAGCTTATTTCCGGGACAGACCTACGAGCAGTACTTC.

V is TRBV7-5 and J is TRBJ2-5; the table gives TRBD2 as D, unverified against the DNA. TRBV7-5 is assigned pseudogene status. The CDR3 sequence is 13 residues long. The CDR3 DNA sequence: TGTGCCAGAAGCTTGCGGAAGGAAGAGACCCAGTACTTC. Its translation: CARSLRKEETQYF.

The gene calls are TRBV19 and TRBJ1-5, with unresolved D. Germline V gene sequence: CDR1 LNHDA, CDR2 SQIVND (reference sequence). V dropped 4 bases and J dropped 6 bases, with 4 bases sitting between them. This CDR3 region has 11 residues. CDR3 region: CASSNGQPQHF. The CDR3 DNA sequence: TGTGCCAGTAGTAATGGTCAGCCCCAGCATTTT.

V is TRBV28 and J is TRBJ1-1; unclear D gene. The V end was cut by 3 bases, the J end by 0 bases, with 8 bases between. The V gene's germline CDR1 is MDHEN and CDR2 SYDVKM. This CDR3 has 14 residues. CDR3: CASSFYSMNTEAFF. CDR3 coding DNA: TGTGCCAGCAGTTTCTACAGTATGAACACTGAAGCTTTCTTT.

The chain couples TRBV30 to TRBJ2-3; weak D call: TRBD2 (5 bases). This CDR3 comprises 13 residues. V shed 5 bases and J shed 5 bases, with 14 bases lying between them. Per the germline V gene, CDR1 is GTSNPN and CDR2 is SVGIG (reference sequence). The CDR3 region has the DNA TGTGCCTGGTCGAGGCGGGCAAGAGATACGCAGTATTTT. Protein sequence: CAWSRRARDTQYF.

The chain couples TRBV27 to TRBJ1-6; the D gene is possibly TRBD1 (6 bases). V lost 3 bases and J 3 bases, leaving 12 bases between the germline ends. Germline CDR1 and CDR2: MNHEY and SMNVEV (reference sequence). The CDR3 length is 16 residues. The DNA for the CDR3 is TGTGCCAGCAGTTTTTCAGGGGTTCTCTATAATTCACCCCTCCACTTT. Residues: CASSFSGVLYNSPLHF.

The chain has TRBV30 and TRBJ2-1; 10 nucleotides line up with TRBD2. V shed 0 bases, J shed 7 bases, and the junction held 6 bases outside the gene matches. The germline V gene encodes CDR1 GTSNPN and CDR2 SVGIG (reference sequence). CDR3 length: 15 amino acids. CDR3 residues: CAWSVGLAGVNEQFF. The CDR3, as DNA: TGTGCCTGGAGTGTAGGCCTAGCGGGGGTTAATGAGCAGTTCTTC.

This chain links TRBV7-9 with TRBJ2-7; 7 nucleotides align to TRBD2. The CDR3 length is 15 residues. From germline, CDR1 is SEHNR and CDR2 FQNEAQ (reference sequence). J gave up 1 base and V 3 bases, and 6 bases lay outside the gene matches. CDR3 loop: CASSFAPGGSYEQYF. CDR3 coding DNA: TGTGCCAGCAGCTTCGCGCCCGGGGGGTCCTACGAGCAGTACTTC.

This clone appeared a few times. The chain joins TRBV18 to TRBJ2-7; D remains ambiguous. V lost 6 bases and J 5 bases, leaving 8 bases between the germline ends. CDR1 is KGHSH, CDR2 LQKENI, per germline. This CDR3 contains 11 residues. This CDR3 reads CASSPRDEQYF. CDR3 DNA: TGTGCCAGCTCGCCAAGGGACGAGCAGTACTTC. Variable domain in full (rest from reference TRBV18 and TRBJ2-7): NAGVMQNPRHLVRRRGQEARLRCSPMKGHSHVYWYRQLPEEGLKFMVYLQKENIIDESGMPKERFSAEFPKEGPSILRIQQVVRGDSAAYFCASSPRDEQYFGPGTRLTVT.

V is TRBV4-1 and J is TRBJ2-3; 9 nucleotides agree with TRBD2. The V and J ends lost 1 base and 5 bases, in that order; junction bases with no gene match: 4. CDR1 and CDR2 (germline): MGHRA, YSYEKL. CDR3 length equals 15 residues. The CDR3 here is CASSQGLAAGDTQYF. The CDR3 DNA sequence: TGCGCCAGCAGCCAAGGACTAGCGGCCGGAGATACGCAGTATTTT.

The chain uses TRBV7-8 and TRBJ1-1; no clear D gene. The V end was cut by 3 bases, the J end by 2 bases, with 7 bases between. CDR1 and CDR2 from the germline V gene are SGHVS and FQNEAQ. The CDR3 sequence is 13 residues long. CDR3 in amino acids: CASSLEGNTEAFF. CDR3 bases: TGTGCCAGCAGCTTGGAGGGTAACACTGAAGCTTTCTTT.

The J gene is TRBJ2-7, the V gene TRBV11-1, with 7 bases lining up with TRBD1. The CDR3 sequence is 14 residues long. With V trimmed by 3 bases and J by 2 bases, 4 bases remained unmatched. CDR1 and CDR2 from the germline V gene are SGHAT and FQDESV (reference sequence). CDR3 nucleotides: TGTGCCAGCAGCTTGACAGGGTACCCCTACGAGCAGTACTTC. Encoded protein: CASSLTGYPYEQYF.

The chain employs TRBV28 and TRBJ2-3; 16 nucleotides line up with TRBD2. Germline loops: CDR1 MDHEN, CDR2 SYDVKM. The CDR3 runs 18 residues. V shed 8 bases and J 3 bases; nucleotides not matched to a gene: 11. The CDR3 loop reads CASQGSGTSGGVTDTQYF. CDR3 DNA sequence: TGTGCCAGCCAGGGGTCCGGGACTAGCGGGGGGGTGACAGATACGCAGTATTTT.

In its sample, this clone was seen once. V gene TRBV4-1 combines with J gene TRBJ2-1; perhaps TRBD2 as D (5 bases). Between the trimmed V and J ends, which lost 4 bases and 6 bases, there was a span of 19 bases. The CDR3 is made up of 16 amino acids. Germline-derived CDR1 and CDR2 are MGHRA and YSYEKL. Written as DNA, the CDR3 is TGCGCCAGCAGCCCAAGTGGGGTGGCAGGAGGCAATGAGCAGTTCTTC. Translation: CASSPSGVAGGNEQFF.

The chain carries TRBV5-1 and TRBJ1-5; D unclear. The CDR3 spans 15 residues. Germline loops: CDR1 SGHRS, CDR2 YFSETQ. V shed 3 bases and J shed 2 bases, with 12 bases lying between them. CDR3: CASSSTGNGNQPQHF. Here the CDR3 DNA reads TGCGCCAGCAGCTCCACCGGGAACGGCAATCAGCCCCAGCATTTT.

Only one count was recorded for this clone. The CDR3 region has the DNA TGTGCCAGCAGTGAAGAAGGGACAGGGGCCGTAGAGACCCAGTACTTC. It translates to CASSEEGTGAVETQYF. The chain couples TRBV6-1 to TRBJ2-5; TRBD1 matches 10 bases. CDR1 and CDR2 from the germline V gene are MNHNS and SASEGT. The trim removed 1 base at V and 4 bases at J, leaving 6 bases unmatched. This CDR3 has 16 residues.

The chain is built from TRBV6-6 and TRBJ1-5; 9 bases are shared with TRBD1. The V gene end was trimmed by 5 bases and the J gene end by 9 bases; junction bases not matched to a gene: 8. Germline V gene data show CDR1 as MNHNY and CDR2 as SVGAGI (reference sequence). CDR3 length: 14 residues. Here the CDR3 reads CASSRDRAVGPQHF. CDR3 nucleotide sequence: TGTGCCAGCAGTAGGGACAGGGCTGTAGGGCCCCAGCATTTT.

V and J are TRBV5-1 and TRBJ2-7, with D perhaps matching TRBD1 (6 bases). V gave up 4 bases and J gave up 2 bases, with 10 bases separating them. Germline loops: CDR1 SGHRS, CDR2 YFSETQ. This CDR3 spans 13 amino acids. CDR3: CASSTGQTYEQYF. The CDR3 DNA sequence: TGCGCCAGCAGCACCGGACAGACCTACGAGCAGTACTTC.